These T cell receptor beta chains were read from a single sample in a study of blood T cell repertoires in COVID-19. Generated by immunoSEQ multiplex PCR, the TCRdb table keeps only in-frame clones and is missing some. Here the sample spans some 400,000 clones, under 90% being singletons. The sample comprised PBMCs or T cells enriched from blood (not recorded which). Every receptor here comes from a woman aged 30 to 39 who had recovered from COVID-19. CDR3s include the opening cysteine and the closing phenylalanine or tryptophan. Only part of the rows carry a size: once, few, many, or a class if the clone is expanded.

j_call v_call clone_size cdr3_aa
TRBJ1-1 TRBV18 - CASSPKLEWDTEAFF
TRBJ1-5 TRBV5-4 few CASSPGTGEGNQPQHF
TRBJ2-3 TRBV28 - CASSLGGAGGADTQYF
TRBJ1-4 TRBV5-8 - CASSLGTLATNEKLFF
TRBJ2-1 TRBV2 - CASSTERVAGGRNEQFF
TRBJ1-1 TRBV7-9 - CASSSRTGNTEAFF
TRBJ1-2 TRBV27 - CASTPSGQIGYGYTF
TRBJ1-2 TRBV6-4 - CASRPGQGIYGYTF
TRBJ1-5 TRBV27 - CASRVRGGRGQPQHF
TRBJ1-2 TRBV6-5 - CASSYSPRDSNYGYTF
TRBJ1-6 TRBV30 - CAWSNGGPSPLHF
TRBJ2-2 TRBV10-1 once CASSVTLAGGTGELFF
TRBJ2-7 TRBV5-1 - CASSLVGLAGGRLYEQYF
TRBJ2-7 TRBV5-1 - CASTRTSGSYEQYF
TRBJ1-4 TRBV9 - CASSVGPGSNEKLFF
TRBJ1-2 TRBV29-1 once CSVAGADGYTF
TRBJ2-1 TRBV10-1 - CASSPGLAGVNEQFF
TRBJ1-1 TRBV5-1 - CASSAQQGPTEAFF
TRBJ1-1 TRBV9 - CASSPIPVKKNTEAFF
TRBJ2-7 TRBV18 - CASSPNRDVYEQYF
TRBJ1-1 TRBV4-1 - CASSHIGRDTYLEAFF
TRBJ2-5 TRBV7-2 - CASSSPGTSGVETQYF
TRBJ2-2 TRBV15 - CATSRDRGGELFF
TRBJ2-1 TRBV12-5 once CASGLVLSGSHNEQFF
TRBJ2-7 TRBV7-9 - CASSFGQANPYEQYF
TRBJ2-3 TRBV6-6 - CASAGTDTQYF